This T cell receptor beta chain originates from a study of a mutant IDH1 vaccine in newly diagnosed glioma. Study-level background: At week 47 came visit V13, while visit V12 had come at week 35.

In the case of this clone: Its specificity is not known.

The CDR3 is made up of 14 amino acids. Germline CDR1 and CDR2: GTSNPN and SVGIG (reference sequence). V shed 7 bases and J shed 4 bases, with 14 bases lying between them. Indicated time point: week 47, end of study. Topical imiquimod accompanied each vaccine dose, which consisted of 300 ug of mutant IDH1 20-mer peptide. Study-wide results and limits: Pseudoprogression appeared unlinked to shifts in leading peripheral T cell clonotypes.

Only in-frame clones appear in the TCRdb table, and some are missing; sequencing was by immunoSEQ multiplex PCR. The table records around 84,000 clones, roughly 77% of them present only once. V gene TRBV30 combines with J gene TRBJ1-6; tentative D call: TRBD1 (6 bases). The origin of this receptor is a man aged 40-50 years with glioma. The sample consisted of PBMCs, taken from a glioma patient whose treatment included an IDH1 peptide vaccine. The CDR3, as DNA: TGTGCCTATTCAGGGACACCTTATAATTCACCCCTCCACTTT. Protein product: CAYSGTPYNSPLHF.